This T cell receptor beta chain appears in the sequencing data of a study of blood T cell repertoires in COVID-19. The CDR3 is made up of 14 amino acids. Germline CDR1 and CDR2: DFQATT and SNEGSKA (reference sequence). V lost 3 bases and J lost 0, with 11 bases in between. Method: immunoSEQ multiplex PCR; TCRdb's copy keeps in-frame clones and lacks some. The data contain about 120,000 clones, about 80% of them seen just once; the ten biggest clones take up 6.2%. The source material was peripheral blood. This receptor was identified in a man between 65 and 85 years old with acute or convalescent COVID-19. The chain has TRBV20-1 and TRBJ1-1, with D perhaps TRBD1 (5 bases). This CDR3 is CSASNGQLNTEAFF. In DNA form, the CDR3 reads TGCAGTGCTAGTAATGGACAACTGAACACTGAAGCTTTCTTT.